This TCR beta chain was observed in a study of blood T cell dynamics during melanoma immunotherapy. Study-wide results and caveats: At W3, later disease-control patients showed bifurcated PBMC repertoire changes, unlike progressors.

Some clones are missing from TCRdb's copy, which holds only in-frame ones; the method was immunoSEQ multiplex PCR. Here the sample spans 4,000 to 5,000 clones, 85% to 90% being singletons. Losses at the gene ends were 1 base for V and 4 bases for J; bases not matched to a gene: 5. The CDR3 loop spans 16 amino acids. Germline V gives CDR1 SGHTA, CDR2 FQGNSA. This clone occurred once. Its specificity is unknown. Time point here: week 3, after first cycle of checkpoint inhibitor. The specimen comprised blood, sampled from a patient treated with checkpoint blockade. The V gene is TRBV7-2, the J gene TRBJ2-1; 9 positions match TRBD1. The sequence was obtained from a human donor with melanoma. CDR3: CASSLETGQGYNEQFF. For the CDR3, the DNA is TGTGCCAGCAGCTTAGAGACGGGACAGGGATACAATGAGCAGTTCTTC. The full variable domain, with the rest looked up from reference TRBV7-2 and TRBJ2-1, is GAGVSQSPSNKVTEKGKDVELRCDPISGHTALYWYRQSLGQGLEFLIYFQGNSAPDKSGLPSDRFSAERTGGSVSTLTIQRTQQEDSAVYLCASSLETGQGYNEQFFGPGTRLTVL.